Below, 32 T cell receptor beta chains from the same sample are listed, as sequenced in a study of shared clonotypes between healthy human individuals. Naivety among CD8 cells was defined by CD45RO negativity and positive CCR7 selection, thereby excluding terminally differentiated effector memory CD45RA+ cells. The data were produced by immunoSEQ multiplex PCR, yet TCRdb's version contains in-frame clones alone and is incomplete. Of about 590,000 clones listed, over 95% are singletons. Input material: naive CD8+ T cells sorted from blood. The origin of the receptors is a woman between 25 and 40 years old in good health.

The rearrangement links TRBV11-2 to TRBJ2-7; TRBD2 agrees at 7 bases. From germline, CDR1 is SGHAT and CDR2 FQNNGV. The CDR3 contains 15 residues. With V trimmed by 7 bases and J by 6 bases, 15 bases remained unmatched. CDR3 nucleotides: TGTGCCAGCACCGAGAGAGCGGGACCCCCCGGCGAGCAGTACTTC. Its translation is CASTERAGPPGEQYF. Together with reference TRBV11-2 and TRBJ2-7, the CDR3 gives the full variable domain: EAGVAQSPRYKIIEKRQSVAFWCNPISGHATLYWYQQILGQGPKLLIQFQNNGVVDDSQLPKDRFSAERLKGVDSTLKIQPAKLEDSAVYLCASTERAGPPGEQYFGPGTRLTVT.

J is TRBJ2-7 and V is TRBV19; D perhaps matches TRBD1 (6 bases). The germline gives CDR1 LNHDA, CDR2 SQIVND (reference sequence). The CDR3 has 14 amino acids. Trimming cost V 5 bases and J 1 base, with 12 bases left between them. CDR3 DNA sequence: TGTGCCAGTAGTGGCAGGGGCCTATCCTACGAGCAGTACTTC. Protein sequence: CASSGRGLSYEQYF. Filled out from reference TRBV19 and TRBJ2-7, the complete variable domain reads DGGITQSPKYLFRKEGQNVTLSCEQNLNHDAMYWYRQDPGQGLRLIYYSQIVNDFQKGDIAEGYSVSREKKESFPLTVTSAQKNPTAFYLCASSGRGLSYEQYFGPGTRLTVT.

In nucleotides, the CDR3 is TGTGCCAGCAGTTCGGACAGAAGCCGGTACGAGCAGTACTTC. It codes for CASSSDRSRYEQYF. This rearrangement joins TRBV6-5 to TRBJ2-7, with a possible D match to TRBD1 (6 bases). Germline assignment: CDR1 MNHEY and CDR2 SVGAGI. The CDR3 covers 14 residues. Deletions cut 4 bases from V and 4 bases from J, with 14 bases between.

This clone showed up just once. The genes are TRBV27 and TRBJ2-7, with 8 positions matching TRBD1. The CDR3 loop spans 15 amino acids. J lost 0 bases, V lost 6 bases, and 7 bases had no gene match. CDR1 and CDR2 from the germline V gene are MNHEY and SMNVEV (reference sequence). The CDR3: CASSPAGQASYEQYF. For the CDR3, the DNA is TGTGCCAGCAGCCCCGCGGGACAGGCCTCCTACGAGCAGTACTTC.

The chain carries TRBV6-5 and TRBJ2-1, with TRBD2 as a possible D gene (6 bases). With 7 bases removed from V and 6 bases from J, the gap between germline ends came to 19 bases. The CDR3 length is 15 residues. CDR1 MNHEY and CDR2 SVGAGI come from the germline V gene. The CDR3 protein is CASTPGTRLVNEQFF. The CDR3 region has the DNA TGTGCCAGCACTCCCGGGACTCGCCTAGTCAATGAGCAGTTCTTC.

This sequence joins TRBV5-5 and TRBJ1-4, with no clear D. Trimming removed 4 bases at V and 7 bases at J, with 20 bases between. The CDR3 covers 16 residues. Germline V CDR1 and CDR2: SGHKS, YYEKEE (reference sequence). This chain's CDR3 is CASSQDPDWNVEKLFF. The DNA for the CDR3 is TGTGCCAGCAGCCAGGACCCGGATTGGAACGTTGAAAAACTGTTTTTT.

This chain connects TRBV27 to TRBJ2-7, with D unclear. Per the germline V gene, CDR1 is MNHEY and CDR2 is SMNVEV (reference sequence). Trimming took 4 bases from V and 3 from J, leaving 16 bases between them. The CDR3 is made up of 15 amino acids. The CDR3: CASSSGLVENYEQYF. As DNA, the CDR3 is TGTGCCAGCAGTTCCGGGTTGGTAGAGAACTACGAGCAGTACTTC.

The chain is built from TRBV6-1 and TRBJ2-3; 10 nucleotides align to TRBD2. V trimming: 7 bases; J trimming: 5 bases; junction bases outside the gene matches: 9. The CDR3 is 15 residues long. CDR1 is MNHNS, CDR2 SASEGT, per germline. CDR3 sequence reads: CASTYSGRQGDTQYF. The CDR3 DNA sequence: TGTGCCAGCACCTATAGCGGGAGGCAGGGAGATACGCAGTATTTT.

The genes are TRBV21-1 and TRBJ1-1; the table gives TRBD1 as D, unverified against the DNA. TRBV21-1 is termed a pseudogene. This CDR3 comprises 13 residues. The CDR3 nucleotides are TGTGCCAGCAGCAAAAGGGGACATTTTGAAGCTTTCTTT. As protein: CASSKRGHFEAFF.

V gene TRBV28 combines with J gene TRBJ2-5; 8 positions agree with TRBD1. The J segment lost 4 bases and the V segment lost 6 bases, leaving 7 bases of the junction unmatched. The V gene's germline CDR1 is MDHEN and CDR2 SYDVKM. There are 14 residues in the CDR3. The CDR3 DNA reads as TGTGCCAGCAGATCGGACAGGGAAGGAGAGACCCAGTACTTC. The encoded protein is CASRSDREGETQYF.

This clone was picked up one time. The rearrangement joins TRBV15 to TRBJ1-5; 7 bases line up with TRBD1. Germline loops: CDR1 LNHNV, CDR2 YYDKDF (reference sequence). V was clipped by 3 bases and J by 7 bases; unmatched bases: 6. There are 14 residues in the CDR3. The CDR3 DNA is TGTGCCACCAGCAGTGACAGGGTATCGCAGCCCCAGCATTTT. Residues: CATSSDRVSQPQHF.

The chain links TRBV11-2 to TRBJ2-5, with 9 bases identical to TRBD2. The DNA end favors TRBJ2-7, so the J call may be wrong. CDR3 size: 16 residues. Per the germline V gene, CDR1 is SGHAT and CDR2 is FQNNGV. CDR3 in amino acids: CASSLLAGGPHYEQYF. The CDR3 region has the DNA TGTGCCAGCAGCTTACTTGCGGGAGGGCCTCACTACGAGCAGTACTTC.

This chain connects TRBV14 to TRBJ1-5, with 7 bases fitting TRBD1. CDR3 size: 16 residues. The V gene end was trimmed by 0 bases and the J gene end by 8 bases; junction bases not matched to a gene: 10. Germline V gene data show CDR1 as SGHDN and CDR2 as FVKESK. As DNA, the CDR3 is TGTGCCAGCAGCCAAGACGGGGACAGACAGGTCAAGCCCCAGCATTTT. Translated, it gives CASSQDGDRQVKPQHF.

The chain couples TRBV2 to TRBJ1-4, with D perhaps matching TRBD1 (5 bases). V was cut by 3 bases and J by 5 bases, with 13 bases left in between. Germline V gene lookup returns CDR1 SNHLY and CDR2 FYNNEI. The CDR3 consists of 15 residues. CDR3 nucleotide sequence: TGTGCCAGCAGTGAGAGGGCGGGGGGAAATGAAAAACTGTTTTTT. It codes for CASSERAGGNEKLFF.

This clone appeared a single time. Other nucleotide sequences in the sample specify the same CDR3. V gene TRBV27 combines with J gene TRBJ1-2, with D possibly being TRBD1 (5 bases). Germline V gene sequence: CDR1 MNHEY, CDR2 SMNVEV (reference sequence). The V end lost 3 bases, the J end lost 4 bases, and 9 bases lay between the germline ends. This CDR3 contains 13 residues. CDR3 sequence reads: CASSLGGGYGYTF. DNA for the CDR3: TGTGCCAGCAGTTTGGGGGGGGGCTATGGCTACACCTTC.

V is TRBV5-1 and J is TRBJ2-7; possibly TRBD1 for D (6 bases). The CDR3 has 15 residues. In germline, CDR1 is SGHRS, CDR2 YFSETQ. V was cut by 0 bases and J by 1 base, with 11 bases left in between. CDR3 in amino acids: CASSLDGQSSYEQYF. The CDR3 bases are TGCGCCAGCAGCTTGGACGGACAGTCTTCCTACGAGCAGTACTTC.

The rearrangement uses TRBV19 and TRBJ2-1; 12 nucleotides line up with TRBD2. The CDR3 is 16 amino acids. Trimming took 5 bases from V and 4 from J; bases not matched to a gene: 6. In germline, CDR1 is LNHDA, CDR2 SQIVND (reference sequence). The CDR3 DNA sequence: TGTGCCAGTAGTCATCTAGCGGGGGGGCGATACAATGAGCAGTTCTTC. It is translated as CASSHLAGGRYNEQFF.

J is TRBJ2-1 and V is TRBV27; 7 nucleotides line up with TRBD2. The V gene's germline CDR1 is MNHEY and CDR2 SMNVEV (reference sequence). CDR3 length: 16 residues. After removal of 5 bases from V and 5 bases from J, the junction contained 12 bases not matched to a gene. CDR3 sequence (DNA): TGTGCCAGCAGTCCTCTCGGGGCGGGAGCTAACAATGAGCAGTTCTTC. Protein product: CASSPLGAGANNEQFF.

The chain combines TRBV7-2 with TRBJ1-1; no firm D call. Germline-derived CDR1 and CDR2 are SGHTA and FQGNSA. The CDR3 length is 13 residues. Trimming took 3 bases from V and 5 from J, leaving 10 bases between them. CDR3 bases: TGTGCCAGCAGCTTGAGCGGGAAGACTGAAGCTTTCTTT. Translating it yields CASSLSGKTEAFF.

This clone was recorded once. The chain links TRBV5-1 to TRBJ2-3; 15 bases are a match to TRBD2. Germline loops: CDR1 SGHRS, CDR2 YFSETQ. The CDR3 contains 17 residues. Trimming at V came to 3 bases and at J to 12 bases, leaving 14 bases not matched to a gene. CDR3 sequence (DNA): TGCGCCAGCAGCTCCAGAGATCCGGGACTAGCGGGAGGCCACCAGTATTTT. This translates into CASSSRDPGLAGGHQYF.

This chain joins TRBV9 and TRBJ1-1; the D is unclear. CDR3 length: 15 amino acids. The germline V gene encodes CDR1 SGDLS and CDR2 YYNGEE. Trimming took off 0 bases at V and 0 bases at J, with 9 bases between the two ends. In DNA form, the CDR3 reads TGTGCCAGCAGCGTAGAGAATGAAATGAACACTGAAGCTTTCTTT. This encodes CASSVENEMNTEAFF.

In this sample, this clone turned up a few times. This chain joins TRBV9 and TRBJ1-1; D possibly corresponds to TRBD1 (6 bases). The CDR3 loop spans 15 amino acids. CDR1 SGDLS and CDR2 YYNGEE come from the germline V gene. V lost 0 bases and J lost 5, with 14 bases in between. The CDR3 loop is CASSVGRGHGTEAFF. CDR3 nucleotides: TGTGCCAGCAGCGTAGGGAGGGGACACGGAACTGAAGCTTTCTTT.

As regards this clone: Different DNA sequences within this sample yield the same CDR3. The chain employs TRBV19 and TRBJ2-1; 7 bases are a match to TRBD1. The J segment lost 4 bases and the V segment lost 5 bases, leaving 5 bases of the junction unmatched. The germline gives CDR1 LNHDA, CDR2 SQIVND (reference sequence). The CDR3 spans 14 residues. In DNA, the CDR3 is TGTGCCAGTAGTTCCGGGACAGTTTACAATGAGCAGTTCTTC. Protein sequence: CASSSGTVYNEQFF.

The CDR3 here is CATSPTGAYEQYF. In DNA form, the CDR3 reads TGTGCCACCAGCCCTACAGGGGCCTACGAGCAGTACTTC. This chain uses TRBV15 with TRBJ2-7; TRBD1 aligns across 7 bases. This CDR3 spans 13 amino acids. Trimming took 5 bases from V and 2 from J; bases not matched to a gene: 3. Germline CDR1 and CDR2: LNHNV and YYDKDF (reference sequence).

The gene calls are TRBV5-4 and TRBJ2-5; 14 bases map to TRBD2. This CDR3 contains 17 residues. The germline V gene encodes CDR1 SGHNT and CDR2 YYREEE (reference sequence). V was pared by 0 bases and J by 5 bases, with 6 bases of the junction left unmatched. In DNA, the CDR3 is TGTGCCAGCAGCTTGGCACCGGGACTAGCGGGAGAGGAGACCCAGTACTTC. Protein sequence: CASSLAPGLAGEETQYF. Combining the CDR3 with reference TRBV5-4 and TRBJ2-5 gives the whole variable domain ETGVTQSPTHLIKTRGQQVTLRCSSQSGHNTVSWYQQALGQGPQFIFQYYREEENGRGNFPPRFSGLQFPNYSSELNVNALELDDSALYLCASSLAPGLAGEETQYFGPGTRLLVL.

The rearrangement links TRBV5-4 to TRBJ2-1, with D unresolved. Trimming removed 0 bases from V and 9 bases from J, with 7 bases in between. Per germline, CDR1 SGHNT and CDR2 YYREEE (reference sequence). This CDR3 comprises 12 residues. CDR3 loop: CASSLDSFEQFF. The DNA of the CDR3 is TGTGCCAGCAGCTTGGATTCGTTTGAGCAGTTCTTC.

The V and J genes are TRBV27 and TRBJ2-7; D may correspond to TRBD1 or TRBD2 (5 bases each). The CDR3 runs to 15 residues. Germline V gene data show CDR1 as MNHEY and CDR2 as SMNVEV (reference sequence). V shed 2 bases and J shed 7 bases, with 18 bases lying between them. CDR3 loop: CASSLLGGKPNEQYF. CDR3 coding DNA: TGTGCCAGCAGTTTACTTGGGGGTAAGCCAAATGAGCAGTACTTC.

The chain has TRBV9 and TRBJ1-1; 8 bases align to TRBD1. Germline CDR1 is SGDLS and CDR2 is YYNGEE. Trimming cost V 3 bases and J 3 bases; bases outside gene matches: 4. This CDR3 is 14 amino acids long. The CDR3 loop reads CASSAGQGYTEAFF. In nucleotides, the CDR3 is TGTGCCAGCAGCGCAGGACAGGGCTACACTGAAGCTTTCTTT.

The V call is TRBV6-4, the J call TRBJ1-1; D is possibly TRBD1 (6 bases). Between the trimmed V and J ends, which lost 6 bases and 1 base, there was a span of 15 bases. CDR3 length: 15 residues. Per germline, CDR1 MRHNA and CDR2 SNTAGT. CDR3 nucleotides: TGTGCCAGCAGGGAAACAACAGGGAAGAACACTGAAGCTTTCTTT. This codes for CASRETTGKNTEAFF.

This chain uses TRBV28 with TRBJ2-7; D remains ambiguous. Trimming removed 1 base at V and 0 bases at J, with 13 bases between. Germline V CDR1 and CDR2: MDHEN, SYDVKM. This CDR3 is built from 16 residues. The CDR3 region is CASSLSSRTVSYEQYF. In DNA form, the CDR3 reads TGTGCCAGCAGTTTATCCTCTAGAACAGTCTCCTACGAGCAGTACTTC.

This clone was detected only a few times. The DNA for the CDR3 is TGTGCCTGGAGTGGTTCCTACAATGAGCAGTTCTTC. Translation: CAWSGSYNEQFF. The chain combines TRBV30 with TRBJ2-1; D call uncertain. CDR1 and CDR2 (germline): GTSNPN, SVGIG (reference sequence). V lost 1 base and J lost 1, with 2 bases in between. CDR3 length equals 12 residues.

CDR3 bases: TGTGCCAGCAGCTTGGGGTCTCCTGAAGCTTTCTTT. It encodes CASSLGSPEAFF. This chain uses TRBV7-9 with TRBJ1-1; D ambiguous. CDR3 size: 12 residues. Germline-derived CDR1 and CDR2 are SEHNR and FQNEAQ (reference sequence). Trimming stripped 3 bases from V and 6 bases from J, with 8 bases between.